This T cell receptor (beta chain) was captured in a study of blood T cell repertoires in COVID-19. In the original workflow: Researchers report that nucleated cell counts were estimated from reference gene primer amplification. Only in-frame clones appear in the TCRdb table, and some are missing; sequencing was by immunoSEQ multiplex PCR. V and J calls and clone size are as listed in that table; D and trimming were resolved from the DNA. The table shows tens of thousands of clones, with 85% to 90% occurring only once. CDR3 length: 13 amino acids. Trimming shortened V by 1 base and J by 2 bases, and 5 bases separated the two germline ends. Germline V gene data show CDR1 as MNHEY and CDR2 as SVGEGT.

The chain is built from TRBV6-2 or TRBV6-3 and TRBJ2-5; the D is unclear. Specimen: peripheral blood. The sequence was collected from a man older than 75 with acute or convalescent COVID-19. CDR3 region: CASSYLSQETQYF. The DNA for the CDR3 is TGTGCCAGCAGTTACTTATCTCAAGAGACCCAGTACTTC.